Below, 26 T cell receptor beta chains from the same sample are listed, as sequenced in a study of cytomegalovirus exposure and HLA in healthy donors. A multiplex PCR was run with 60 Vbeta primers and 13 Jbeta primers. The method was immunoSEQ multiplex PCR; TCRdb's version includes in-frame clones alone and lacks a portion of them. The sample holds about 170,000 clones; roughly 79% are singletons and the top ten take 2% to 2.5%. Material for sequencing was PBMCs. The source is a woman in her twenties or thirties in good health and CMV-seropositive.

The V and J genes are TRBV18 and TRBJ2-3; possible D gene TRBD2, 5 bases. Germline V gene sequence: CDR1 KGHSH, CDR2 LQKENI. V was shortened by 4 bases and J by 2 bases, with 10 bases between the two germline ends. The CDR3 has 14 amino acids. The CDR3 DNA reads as TGTGCCAGCTCACTAAACCGGGACACAGATACGCAGTATTTT. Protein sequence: CASSLNRDTDTQYF.

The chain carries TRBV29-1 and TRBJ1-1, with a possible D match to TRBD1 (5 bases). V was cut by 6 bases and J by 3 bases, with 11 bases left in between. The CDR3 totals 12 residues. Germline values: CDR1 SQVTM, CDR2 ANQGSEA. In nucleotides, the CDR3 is TGCAGCGTGCAGGGCGATGACACTGAAGCTTTCTTT. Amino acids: CSVQGDDTEAFF.

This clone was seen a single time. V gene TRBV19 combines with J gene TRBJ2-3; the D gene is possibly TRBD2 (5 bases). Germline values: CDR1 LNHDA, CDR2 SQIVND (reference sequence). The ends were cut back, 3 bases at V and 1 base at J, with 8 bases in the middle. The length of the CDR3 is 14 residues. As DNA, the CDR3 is TGTGCCAGTAGTATTGGACTCCGCACAGATACGCAGTATTTT. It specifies CASSIGLRTDTQYF.

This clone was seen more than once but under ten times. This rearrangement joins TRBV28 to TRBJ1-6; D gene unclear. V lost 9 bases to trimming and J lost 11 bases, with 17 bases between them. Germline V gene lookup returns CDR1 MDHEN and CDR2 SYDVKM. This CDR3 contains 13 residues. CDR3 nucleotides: TGTGCCAGTCTCGACTCTCTCTCTCCACCCCTCCACTTT. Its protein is CASLDSLSPPLHF.

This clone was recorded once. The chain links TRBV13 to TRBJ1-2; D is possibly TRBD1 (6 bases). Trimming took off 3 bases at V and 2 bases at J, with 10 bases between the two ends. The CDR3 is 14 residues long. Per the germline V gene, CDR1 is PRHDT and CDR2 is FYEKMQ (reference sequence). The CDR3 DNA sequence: TGTGCCAGCAGCTTGCATACAGGGAACTATGGCTACACCTTC. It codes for CASSLHTGNYGYTF.

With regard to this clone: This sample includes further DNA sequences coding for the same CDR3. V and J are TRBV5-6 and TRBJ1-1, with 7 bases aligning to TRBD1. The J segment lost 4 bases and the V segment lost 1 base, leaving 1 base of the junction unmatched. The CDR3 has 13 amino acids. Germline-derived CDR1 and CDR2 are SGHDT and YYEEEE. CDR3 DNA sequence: TGTGCCAGCAGCTTGTCAGGGGGCACTGAAGCTTTCTTT. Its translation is CASSLSGGTEAFF.

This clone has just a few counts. This CDR3 is CASSYSRQGRDNEQFF. Written as DNA, the CDR3 is TGTGCCAGCAGTTACTCGAGGCAGGGTAGAGACAATGAGCAGTTCTTC. This sequence joins TRBV6-6 and TRBJ2-1, with a weak D call TRBD1 (5 bases). CDR1 and CDR2 (germline): MNHNY, SVGAGI (reference sequence). With 0 bases removed from V and 5 bases from J, the gap between germline ends came to 14 bases. This CDR3 has 16 amino acids.

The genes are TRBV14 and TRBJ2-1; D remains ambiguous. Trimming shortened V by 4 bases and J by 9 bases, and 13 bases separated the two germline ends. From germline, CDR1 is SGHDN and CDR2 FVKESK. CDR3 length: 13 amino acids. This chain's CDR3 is CASSPRRRGEQFF. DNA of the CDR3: TGTGCCAGCAGCCCCAGAAGGCGAGGTGAGCAGTTCTTC.

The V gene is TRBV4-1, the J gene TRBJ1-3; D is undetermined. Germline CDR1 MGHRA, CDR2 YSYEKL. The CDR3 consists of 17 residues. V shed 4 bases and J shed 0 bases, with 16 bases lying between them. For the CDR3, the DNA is TGCGCCAGCAGCCTTTTGGGGAGCCAATTCTCTGGAAACACCATATATTTT. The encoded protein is CASSLLGSQFSGNTIYF.

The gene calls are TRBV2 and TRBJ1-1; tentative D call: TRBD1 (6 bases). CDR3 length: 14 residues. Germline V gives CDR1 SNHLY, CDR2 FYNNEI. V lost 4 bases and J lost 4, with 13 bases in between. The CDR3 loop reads CASSVQGEGTEAFF. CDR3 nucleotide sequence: TGTGCCAGCAGTGTACAGGGTGAGGGCACTGAAGCTTTCTTT. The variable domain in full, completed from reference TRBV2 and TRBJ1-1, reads EPEVTQTPSHQVTQMGQEVILRCVPISNHLYFYWYRQILGQKVEFLVSFYNNEISEKSEIFDDQFSVERPDGSNFTLKIRSTKLEDSAMYFCASSVQGEGTEAFFGQGTRLTVV.

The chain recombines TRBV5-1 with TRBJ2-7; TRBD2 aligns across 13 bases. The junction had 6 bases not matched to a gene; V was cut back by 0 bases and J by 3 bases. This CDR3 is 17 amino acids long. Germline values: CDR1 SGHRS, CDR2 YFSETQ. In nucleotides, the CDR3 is TGCGCCAGCAGCTTGGGGTCCTGGACTAGCGGGAGCTACGAGCAGTACTTC. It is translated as CASSLGSWTSGSYEQYF.

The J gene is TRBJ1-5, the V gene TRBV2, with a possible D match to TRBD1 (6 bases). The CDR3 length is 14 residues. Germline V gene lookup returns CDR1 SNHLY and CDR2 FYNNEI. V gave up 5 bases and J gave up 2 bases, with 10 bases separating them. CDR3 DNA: TGTGCCAGCAGTCGACAGGTGGGCAATCAGCCCCAGCATTTT. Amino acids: CASSRQVGNQPQHF. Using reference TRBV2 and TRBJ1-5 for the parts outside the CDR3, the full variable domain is EPEVTQTPSHQVTQMGQEVILRCVPISNHLYFYWYRQILGQKVEFLVSFYNNEISEKSEIFDDQFSVERPDGSNFTLKIRSTKLEDSAMYFCASSRQVGNQPQHFGDGTRLSIL.

As DNA, the CDR3 is TGTGCCAGCAGCTTAGCGTTTGGGGCTGAAGAAAAACTGTTTTTT. Translated, it gives CASSLAFGAEEKLFF. The V and J genes are TRBV7-2 and TRBJ1-4; possibly TRBD1 for D (5 bases). The V gene's germline CDR1 is SGHTA and CDR2 FQGNSA. The CDR3 totals 15 residues. Trimming pared 0 bases from V and 8 bases from J, leaving 13 bases between.

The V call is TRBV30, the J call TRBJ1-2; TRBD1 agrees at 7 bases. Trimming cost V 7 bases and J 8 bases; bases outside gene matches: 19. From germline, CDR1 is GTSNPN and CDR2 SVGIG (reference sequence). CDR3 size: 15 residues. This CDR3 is CASDTKGQILSGYTF. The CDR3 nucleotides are TGTGCCTCCGACACAAAGGGACAGATACTTTCGGGCTACACCTTC.

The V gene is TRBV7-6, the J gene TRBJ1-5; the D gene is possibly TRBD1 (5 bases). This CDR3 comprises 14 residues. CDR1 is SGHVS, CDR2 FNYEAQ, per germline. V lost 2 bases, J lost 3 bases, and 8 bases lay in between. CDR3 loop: CASSLQGSNQPQHF. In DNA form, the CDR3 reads TGTGCCAGCAGCTTACAGGGCTCCAATCAGCCCCAGCATTTT.

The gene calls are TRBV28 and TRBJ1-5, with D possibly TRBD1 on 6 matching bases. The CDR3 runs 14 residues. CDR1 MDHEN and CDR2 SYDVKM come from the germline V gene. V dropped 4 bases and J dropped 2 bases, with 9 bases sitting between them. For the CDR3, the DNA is TGTGCCAGCAGTTCCTACAGGGGCAATCAGCCCCAGCATTTT. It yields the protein CASSSYRGNQPQHF.

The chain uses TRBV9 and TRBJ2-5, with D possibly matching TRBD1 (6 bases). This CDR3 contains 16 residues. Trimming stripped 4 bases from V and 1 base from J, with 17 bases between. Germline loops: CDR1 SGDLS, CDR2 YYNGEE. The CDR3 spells CASSLGTTGIQETQYF. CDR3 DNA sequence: TGTGCCAGCAGCCTCGGGACAACGGGGATCCAAGAGACCCAGTACTTC.

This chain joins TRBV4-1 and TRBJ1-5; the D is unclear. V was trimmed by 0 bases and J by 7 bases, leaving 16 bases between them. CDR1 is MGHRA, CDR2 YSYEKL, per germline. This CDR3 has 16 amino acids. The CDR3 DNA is TGCGCCAGCAGCCAAGATTGGAGTGTGGGTCTGCAGCCCCAGCATTTT. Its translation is CASSQDWSVGLQPQHF.

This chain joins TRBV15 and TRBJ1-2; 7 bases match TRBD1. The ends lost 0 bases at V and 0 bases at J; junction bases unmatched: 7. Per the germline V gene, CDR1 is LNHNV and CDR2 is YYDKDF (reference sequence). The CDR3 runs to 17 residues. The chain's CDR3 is CATSRDSETGPNYGYTF. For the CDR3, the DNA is TGTGCCACCAGCAGAGATTCGGAGACAGGGCCTAACTATGGCTACACCTTC.

CDR3 residues: CASSSLPQGTGSSGANVLTF. DNA of the CDR3: TGTGCCAGCAGCTCCCTGCCTCAAGGGACAGGGAGCTCTGGGGCCAACGTCCTGACTTTC. The chain joins TRBV7-6 to TRBJ2-6, with TRBD1 matching 9 bases. Germline V gives CDR1 SGHVS, CDR2 FNYEAQ. Losses at the gene ends were 4 bases for V and 0 bases for J; bases not matched to a gene: 13. The CDR3 contains 20 residues.

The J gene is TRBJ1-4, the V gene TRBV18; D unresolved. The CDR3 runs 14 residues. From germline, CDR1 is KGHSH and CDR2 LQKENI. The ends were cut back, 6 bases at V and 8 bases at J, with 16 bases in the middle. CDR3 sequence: CASSPMEGSEKLFF. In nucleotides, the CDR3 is TGTGCCAGCTCCCCCATGGAGGGTAGCGAAAAACTGTTTTTT.

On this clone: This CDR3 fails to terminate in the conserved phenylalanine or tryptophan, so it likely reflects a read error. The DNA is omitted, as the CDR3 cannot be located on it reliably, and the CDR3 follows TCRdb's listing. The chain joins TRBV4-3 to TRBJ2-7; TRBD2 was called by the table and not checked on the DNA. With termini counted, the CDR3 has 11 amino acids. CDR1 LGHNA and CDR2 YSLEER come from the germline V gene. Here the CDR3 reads CASSQELDGPS.

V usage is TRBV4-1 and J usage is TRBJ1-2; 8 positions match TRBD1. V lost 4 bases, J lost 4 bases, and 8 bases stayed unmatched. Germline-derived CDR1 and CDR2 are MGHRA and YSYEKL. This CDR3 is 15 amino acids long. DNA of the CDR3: TGCGCCAGCAGCCCTCGACAGGGGCAAAGCTATGGCTACACCTTC. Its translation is CASSPRQGQSYGYTF.

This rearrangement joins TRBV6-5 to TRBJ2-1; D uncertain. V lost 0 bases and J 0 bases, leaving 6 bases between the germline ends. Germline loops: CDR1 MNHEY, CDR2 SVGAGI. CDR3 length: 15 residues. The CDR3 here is CASSYSPSSYNEQFF. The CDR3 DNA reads TGTGCCAGCAGTTACTCACCTAGCTCCTACAATGAGCAGTTCTTC.

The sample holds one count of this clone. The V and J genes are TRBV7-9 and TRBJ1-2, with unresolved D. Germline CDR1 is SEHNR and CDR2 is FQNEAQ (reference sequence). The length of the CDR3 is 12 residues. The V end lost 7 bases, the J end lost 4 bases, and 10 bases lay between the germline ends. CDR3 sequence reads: CASNRGSYGYTF. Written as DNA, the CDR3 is TGTGCCAGCAATCGGGGTTCCTATGGCTACACCTTC. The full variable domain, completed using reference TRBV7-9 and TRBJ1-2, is DTGVSQNPRHKITKRGQNVTFRCDPISEHNRLYWYRQTLGQGPEFLTYFQNEAQLEKSRLLSDRFSAERPKGSFSTLEIQRTEQGDSAMYLCASNRGSYGYTFGSGTRLTVV.

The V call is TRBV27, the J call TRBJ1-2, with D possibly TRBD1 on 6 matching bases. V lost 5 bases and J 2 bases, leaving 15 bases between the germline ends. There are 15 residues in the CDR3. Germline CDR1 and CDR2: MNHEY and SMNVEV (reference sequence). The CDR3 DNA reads TGTGCCAGCAGTAGATACAGGGCGGTCAACTATGGCTACACCTTC. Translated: CASSRYRAVNYGYTF.